These T cell receptor beta chains were read from a single sample in a study of T cells in Graves' hyperthyroidism and ophthalmopathy. Each CDR3 protein is one row after TCRdb ran MiXCR on the multiplex PCR reads. This table has roughly 250,000 distinct CDR3 sequences, about a sixth appearing once. The sequencing sample was made of blood. The origin of the receptors is a woman under 30 with Graves' ophthalmopathy. Both conserved end residues are part of each CDR3. A D gene is named only where the DNA matches it firmly. The size of a clone is reported for some rows only, either as once, few or many, or as a class for expanded clones.

many	NA	TRBV2	TRBJ2-7	CASSARHEQYF	TGTGCCAGCAGTGCTCGTCACGAGCAGTACTTC
NA	TRBD2	TRBV2	TRBJ2-2	CASSVTSDTGELFF	TGTGCCAGCAGTGTCACTAGCGACACCGGGGAGCTGTTTTTT
many	NA	TRBV20-1	TRBJ1-1	CSVQSGNTEAFF	TGCAGTGTTCAATCGGGGAACACTGAAGCTTTCTTT
many	TRBD2	TRBV20-1	TRBJ2-3	CSARAGTSGSSGDTQYF	TGCAGTGCTAGAGCCGGGACTAGCGGGAGTTCTGGGGATACGCAGTATTTT
many	TRBD1	TRBV29-1	TRBJ2-1	CSVDLRDRGQYNEQFF	TGCAGCGTTGACCTTCGGGACAGGGGGCAATACAATGAGCAGTTCTTC
many	TRBD1	TRBV30	TRBJ2-5	CAWSVGGHQETQYF	TGTGCCTGGAGTGTAGGGGGCCACCAAGAGACCCAGTACTTC
many	TRBD2	TRBV5-8	TRBJ2-3	CASSFGGGLTDTQYF	TGTGCCAGCAGCTTTGGGGGGGGACTCACAGATACGCAGTATTTT
many	NA	TRBV28	TRBJ1-2	CASSSHINPWPGDYGYTF	TGTGCCAGCAGTTCCCACATAAACCCATGGCCTGGGGACTATGGCTACACCTTC
many	TRBD1	TRBV6-2/TRBV6-3	TRBJ2-3	CASSSDRGRGTDTQYF	TGTGCCAGCAGTTCCGACAGGGGGAGAGGTACAGATACGCAGTATTTT
many	TRBD2	TRBV28	TRBJ2-7	CASSYRTRSYEQYF	TGTGCCAGCAGTTATCGGACTAGGAGCTACGAGCAGTACTTC
NA	TRBD2	TRBV11-2	TRBJ2-2	CASSLTSGIVGELFF	TGTGCCAGCAGCCTAACTAGCGGGATAGTGGGGGAGCTGTTTTTT